This T cell receptor (beta chain) was observed in a study of vaccination effects on CD4 cells after COVID-19. Germline V CDR1 and CDR2: KGHSH, LQKENI. V dropped 1 base and J dropped 3 bases, with 9 bases sitting between them. The CDR3 length is 14 residues. Only in-frame clones appear in the TCRdb table, and some are missing; sequencing was by immunoSEQ multiplex PCR. The sample records some 30,000 clones, around 70% being singletons. In regard to this clone: Its antigen is currently unknown.

Prior to sequencing, the ViraFEST assay stimulated PBMC with viral peptide pools, which expanded the antigen-specific CD4+ T cells. Isolating CD4+ T cells followed less than 12 days of culture. Vaccinees lacked prior SARS-CoV-2 infection and tested negative for nucleocapsid antibodies. Sample: CD4+ T cells from PBMCs cultured with SARS-CoV-2 spike peptides, taken before COVID-19 vaccination. The clonotype originates from a human donor who received a COVID-19 vaccine. The J gene is TRBJ1-1, the V gene TRBV18; D gene unclear. The CDR3 nucleotides are TGTGCCAGCTCACCACGCCCGATTGACACTGAAGCTTTCTTT. Protein product: CASSPRPIDTEAFF.